This T cell receptor beta chain was obtained from a study of regulatory T cells in long-lasting Graves disease. Findings and limits, study-wide: The study found TRBV28, TRBJ1-2 and TRBJ2-5 favored in persistent disease. Newly diagnosed Graves' patients exceeded persistent ones in TCR diversity.

Trimming removed 0 bases at V and 4 bases at J, with 13 bases between. Germline V CDR1 and CDR2: LNHNV, YYDKDF (reference sequence). The CDR3 has 15 amino acids. Noted time point: newly diagnosed GD, antithyroid drugs for less than 3 months. PBMCs provided the RNA from which the TCR library was made. Arm-PCR with iRepertoire HTBI primers amplified the CDR3 regions for these TCR beta libraries. As handled by the study authors: Identification yielded 62 TRBV and about 15 TRBJ segments across samples. TCRdb reprocessed the multiplex PCR reads with MiXCR, giving one entry per CDR3 protein. TCRdb, rather than the study authors, made the V and J calls. The sample includes some 600,000 distinct CDR3 sequences, roughly a sixth of them seen just once. This clonotype was found many times. Its antigen is still unknown. In addition, the sample was reused for a study of T cells in Graves' hyperthyroidism and ophthalmopathy. That work states: Over 18 months, lack of ophthalmopathy progression marked Graves' hyperthyroidism as stable.

The specimen comprised peripheral blood mononuclear cells (PBMCs), sampled at new diagnosis, from a patient treated with antithyroid drugs. This sequence joins TRBV15 and TRBJ2-7; D could derive from TRBD1 or TRBD2 (5 bases each). The sequence came from a man younger than 35 with Graves disease. CDR3 nucleotides: TGTGCCACCAGCAGAGATGGGGGAGACTATTACGAGCAGTACTTC. Protein sequence: CATSRDGGDYYEQYF.